This T cell receptor (beta chain) stems from a study of T-cell reconstitution after alpha-beta-depleted transplantation in children. General observations from the study: From surviving recipient T cells and thymic progenitors came the high day-60 TCRbeta diversity observed in some patients. T-cell numbers and diversity one year post-transplant derived largely from freshly generated T cells. Several hundred expanded graft clones reportedly gave rise to the alpha-beta T cells present about two months after transplant.

Unique molecular identifiers were incorporated into the prepared TCRbeta library. TCRdb ran MiXCR on the PCR reads and lists one entry per CDR3 protein. This table holds about 190,000 distinct CDR3 sequences, over 8.5% found once. This CDR3 comprises 16 residues. Trimming cost V 1 base and J 4 bases, with 13 bases left between them. This clonotype is classed as hyperexpanded. What it binds is unknown. V gene TRBV12-3 or TRBV12-4 combines with J gene TRBJ2-2, with D possibly being TRBD1 or TRBD2 (5 bases each). The origin of this receptor is a boy aged 2 to 9 with acute myeloid leukemia, due to receive a stem cell transplant. The sample in question was PBMCs, obtained before TCRalphabeta/CD19-depleted stem cell transplant. In nucleotides, the CDR3 is TGTGCCAGCAGTTTAGTGGGGGTGCTGTCCACCGGGGAGCTGTTTTTT. Amino acid sequence: CASSLVGVLSTGELFF.